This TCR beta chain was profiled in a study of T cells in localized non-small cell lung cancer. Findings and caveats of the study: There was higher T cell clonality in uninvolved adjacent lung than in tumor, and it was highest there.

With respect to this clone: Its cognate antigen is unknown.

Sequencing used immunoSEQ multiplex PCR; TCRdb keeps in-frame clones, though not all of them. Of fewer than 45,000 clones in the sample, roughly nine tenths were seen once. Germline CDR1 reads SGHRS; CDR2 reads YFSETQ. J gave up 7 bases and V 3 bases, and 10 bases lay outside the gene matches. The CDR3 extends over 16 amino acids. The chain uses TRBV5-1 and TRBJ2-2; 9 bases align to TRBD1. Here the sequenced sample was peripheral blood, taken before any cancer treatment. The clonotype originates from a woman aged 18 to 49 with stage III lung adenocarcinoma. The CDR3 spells CASSSSGTGSFGELFF. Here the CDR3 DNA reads TGCGCCAGCAGCTCATCCGGGACAGGGAGTTTCGGGGAGCTGTTTTTT.